This TCR beta chain was recorded in a study of OX40 agonist ivuxolimab in advanced cancers. Libraries were prepared by immunoSEQ multiplex PCR; TCRdb keeps only in-frame clonotypes and omits some of them. This table has around 84,000 clones, about 90% appearing once. From germline, CDR1 is LNHDA and CDR2 SQIVND (reference sequence). V was cut by 3 bases and J by 1 base, with 12 bases left in between. The CDR3 consists of 15 residues. The chain employs TRBV19 and TRBJ1-1, with a weak D call TRBD1 (6 bases). The sequence was obtained from an adult with an advanced solid tumor such as melanoma, head and neck, liver or kidney cancer. Material: CD4+ or CD8+ T cells sorted from blood, obtained in a trial of the OX40 agonist ivuxolimab. The CDR3 region has the DNA TGTGCCAGTAGTATGCAGGGGTGGGCGAACACTGAAGCTTTCTTT. This gives the protein CASSMQGWANTEAFF.